This TCR beta chain was captured by sequencing in a study of T cell repertoires in cytomegalovirus infection. About the study: The study used recently identified HLA-C-restricted and well-studied HLA-B-restricted CMV epitopes. Public signatures in TCR beta pointed to CMV infection and matching HLA type. General study points: In two of eight donors, the top clonotype was HLA-C-restricted CMV-specific.

Many counts were recorded for this clonotype. Its antigen is undetermined. Germline CDR1 SQVTM, CDR2 ANQGSEA. The CDR3 extends over 12 amino acids. TCRdb fed the reads into MiXCR, producing one record per CDR3 protein. Among around 800,000 distinct CDR3 sequences listed, roughly 33% were seen once. This chain uses TRBV29-1 with TRBJ2-7; maybe TRBD2 (5 bases). The source of this sequence is a human donor in good health (CMV status not recorded). Some clones in this sample may be carry-over from other donors' samples. The material sequenced was cultured CD8+ T cells from PBMCs, taken from culture after CMV antigen stimulation. CDR3 in amino acids: CSATGNSYEQYF. The CDR3 nucleotides read TGCAGTGCGACCGGGAATTCCTACGAGCAGTACTTC.